One sample yielded the 25 T cell receptor beta chains listed below, sequenced in a study of blood T cell repertoires in COVID-19 (dated by TCRdb to 2018 to 2021). The library came from the immunoSEQ multiplex PCR assay. This is the immuneACCESS table as TCRdb keeps it, with only in-frame sequences that have V and J called. A part of the clones is gone; compared with another copy, unresolved V genes explain less than half, and the rest is unexplained. Within this sample are about 250,000 clones, with nearly 90% of them counted one time only. Around 2.2% of the sample is held by the ten biggest clonotypes. The sequenced material came from peripheral blood. Every receptor here comes from a woman aged 35 to 49 who had recovered from COVID-19.

The chain recombines TRBV7-2 with TRBJ2-7, with a possible D match to TRBD2 (5 bases). The CDR3 consists of 13 residues. CDR1 is SGHTA, CDR2 FQGNSA, per germline. V lost 4 bases, J lost 3 bases, and 10 bases lay in between. The DNA for the CDR3 is TGTGCCAGCAGCTACCGCGGGCTCTACGAGCAGTACTTC. Translated, it gives CASSYRGLYEQYF. Variable domain in full (rest from reference TRBV7-2 and TRBJ2-7): GAGVSQSPSNKVTEKGKDVELRCDPISGHTALYWYRQSLGQGLEFLIYFQGNSAPDKSGLPSDRFSAERTGGSVSTLTIQRTQQEDSAVYLCASSYRGLYEQYFGPGTRLTVT.

J is TRBJ2-7 and V is TRBV4-3; 7 bases match TRBD2. The CDR3 spans 18 residues. Germline V gene data show CDR1 as LGHNA and CDR2 as YSLEER. The trim removed 0 bases at V and 1 base at J, leaving 12 bases unmatched. The CDR3 loop reads CASSQDADLAGPSYEQYF. The DNA for the CDR3 is TGCGCCAGCAGCCAAGACGCAGACTTAGCGGGTCCTTCCTACGAGCAGTACTTC.

The V and J genes are TRBV21-1 and TRBJ1-2. TRBV21-1 is listed as a pseudogene. The CDR3 length is 17 residues. The CDR3 here is CASSNPGGGQLNYGYTF. CDR3 DNA sequence: TGTGCCAGCAGCAACCCGGGGGGGGGACAGCTTAACTATGGCTACACCTTC.

This chain uses TRBV5-1 with TRBJ2-3; 7 bases are shared with TRBD2. With V trimmed by 2 bases and J by 1 base, 13 bases remained unmatched. This CDR3 spans 18 amino acids. Germline CDR1 reads SGHRS; CDR2 reads YFSETQ. DNA of the CDR3: TGCGCCAGCAGCTTAGGGCCTAGCGGCACCTACCGCACAGATACGCAGTATTTT. Translating gives CASSLGPSGTYRTDTQYF.

The chain recombines TRBV7-9 with TRBJ2-1; 7 bases are a match to TRBD2. Trimming cost V 5 bases and J 6 bases; bases outside gene matches: 7. Germline CDR1 and CDR2: SEHNR and FQNEAQ (reference sequence). CDR3 length: 14 residues. The CDR3 spells CASSPSGTRNEQFF. The CDR3 DNA follows: TGTGCCAGCAGCCCCAGCGGGACTCGCAATGAGCAGTTCTTC.

The chain carries TRBV5-1 and TRBJ1-2, with TRBD1 as a possible D gene (5 bases). Germline lookup yields CDR1 SGHRS and CDR2 YFSETQ. With 0 bases removed from V and 7 bases from J, the gap between germline ends came to 13 bases. The CDR3 runs 14 residues. Here the CDR3 DNA reads TGCGCCAGCAGCTTGGGGGGCGCCGAATCTGGCTACACCTTC. It is translated as CASSLGGAESGYTF.

The chain uses TRBV5-6 and TRBJ2-5; 11 bases are shared with TRBD1. CDR1 is SGHDT, CDR2 YYEEEE, per germline. V was clipped by 4 bases and J by 7 bases; unmatched bases: 6. The CDR3 contains 14 residues. The chain's CDR3 is CASSPRDRGGTQYF. The CDR3 DNA reads as TGTGCCAGCAGCCCGAGGGACAGGGGGGGGACCCAGTACTTC.

The chain couples TRBV6-2 or TRBV6-3 to TRBJ2-6; D unresolved. V lost 5 bases, J lost 5 bases, and 4 bases lay in between. The CDR3 contains 12 residues. CDR1 is MNHEY and CDR2 is SVGEGT in the germline V gene. In nucleotides, the CDR3 is TGTGCCAGCAGTCCAAGGGCCAACGTCCTGACTTTC. Encoded protein: CASSPRANVLTF.

The rearrangement links TRBV3-1 (or the pseudogene TRBV3-2) to TRBJ2-7; D is perhaps TRBD2 (6 bases). The CDR3 has 14 amino acids. V lost 4 bases and J lost 1, with 11 bases in between. Germline lookup yields CDR1 LGHDT and CDR2 YNNKEL (reference sequence). The CDR3 protein is CASSLGAGSYEQYF. DNA for the CDR3: TGTGCCAGCAGCCTTGGGGCGGGGTCCTACGAGCAGTACTTC.

The sample holds one count of this clone. The rearrangement links TRBV19 to TRBJ2-7; 9 bases align to TRBD2. With 5 bases clipped from V and 4 bases from J, the junction kept 9 bases outside the gene matches. The CDR3 is 15 amino acids. Germline V lookup: CDR1 LNHDA, CDR2 SQIVND (reference sequence). The CDR3 nucleotides are TGTGCCAGTAGTTTTGGGAGCGGGGGGAGTTACGAGCAGTACTTC. Translated: CASSFGSGGSYEQYF. The variable domain in full, completed from reference TRBV19 and TRBJ2-7, reads DGGITQSPKYLFRKEGQNVTLSCEQNLNHDAMYWYRQDPGQGLRLIYYSQIVNDFQKGDIAEGYSVSREKKESFPLTVTSAQKNPTAFYLCASSFGSGGSYEQYFGPGTRLTVT.

The rearrangement links TRBV7-2 to TRBJ2-7; 9 bases align to TRBD1. The CDR3 loop spans 13 amino acids. Trimming at V came to 4 bases and at J to 6 bases, leaving 4 bases not matched to a gene. Germline loops: CDR1 SGHTA, CDR2 FQGNSA. DNA of the CDR3: TGTGCCAGCAGCTGGACAGGGGTCGGCGAGCAGTACTTC. It is translated as CASSWTGVGEQYF.

The chain links TRBV28 to TRBJ2-7, with TRBD2 as a possible D gene (6 bases). The CDR3 is 13 residues long. Trimming removed 5 bases from V and 8 bases from J, with 16 bases in between. From germline, CDR1 is MDHEN and CDR2 SYDVKM. CDR3: CASSPPGLTKQYF. In nucleotides, the CDR3 is TGTGCCAGCAGTCCCCCGGGACTCACGAAGCAGTACTTC.

The rearrangement joins TRBV5-4 to TRBJ1-1, with 7 bases identical to TRBD1. With 3 bases clipped from V and 4 bases from J, the junction kept 6 bases outside the gene matches. Per the germline V gene, CDR1 is SGHNT and CDR2 is YYREEE (reference sequence). The CDR3 sequence is 14 residues long. CDR3 bases: TGTGCCAGCAGCTGGACTGACAGGGCCACTGAAGCTTTCTTT. Translation gives CASSWTDRATEAFF.

This chain's CDR3 is CASSLGGATYEQYF. CDR3 DNA: TGTGCCAGCAGCCTAGGGGGGGCCACCTACGAGCAGTACTTC. The chain links TRBV6-2 or TRBV6-3 to TRBJ2-7; TRBD2 is a possible D gene (7 bases). CDR3 length equals 14 residues. Trimming removed 6 bases from V and 2 bases from J, with 14 bases in between. Germline V gene lookup returns CDR1 MNHEY and CDR2 SVGEGT.

The rearrangement joins TRBV13 to TRBJ2-1, with a possible D match to TRBD2 (6 bases). This CDR3 region has 16 residues. Germline CDR1 reads PRHDT; CDR2 reads FYEKMQ (reference sequence). Trimming pared 4 bases from V and 5 bases from J, leaving 18 bases between. This CDR3 reads CASSSPGGAINNEQFF. The CDR3 region has the DNA TGTGCCAGCAGCTCCCCCGGAGGGGCGATTAACAATGAGCAGTTCTTC.

V usage is TRBV28 and J usage is TRBJ2-4; the D is unclear. V was clipped by 7 bases and J by 0 bases, with 10 bases between them. CDR1 is MDHEN and CDR2 is SYDVKM in the germline V gene. The CDR3 contains 14 residues. The CDR3 here is CASTAGIAKNIQYF. The CDR3 nucleotides read TGTGCCAGCACCGCAGGCATAGCCAAAAACATTCAGTACTTC.

This rearrangement joins TRBV15 to TRBJ1-2, with D perhaps matching TRBD1 (6 bases). V lost 0 bases and J lost 6, with 17 bases in between. This CDR3 is built from 16 residues. Germline CDR1 LNHNV, CDR2 YYDKDF (reference sequence). CDR3: CATSRDEAGAFDGYTF. The CDR3 DNA reads TGTGCCACCAGCAGAGATGAGGCAGGGGCCTTCGATGGCTACACCTTC.

The CDR3 protein is CAGPPGQGAGEQYF. The CDR3 bases are TGTGCCGGGCCCCCGGGACAGGGGGCGGGAGAGCAGTACTTC. The J gene is TRBJ2-7, the V gene TRBV3-1 (or the pseudogene TRBV3-2); 12 bases fit TRBD1. This CDR3 region has 14 residues. V trimming: 11 bases; J trimming: 7 bases; junction bases outside the gene matches: 12. The germline gives CDR1 LGHDT, CDR2 YNNKEL (reference sequence).

V usage is TRBV2 and J usage is TRBJ2-7; D is undetermined. Deletions cut 4 bases from V and 9 bases from J, with 13 bases between. This CDR3 has 12 residues. Germline loops: CDR1 SNHLY, CDR2 FYNNEI. Here the CDR3 reads CASSGLSIGQYF. Written as DNA, the CDR3 is TGTGCCAGCAGTGGTCTTTCAATCGGGCAGTACTTC.

This chain links TRBV27 with TRBJ2-1, with 8 bases that match TRBD2. The germline gives CDR1 MNHEY, CDR2 SMNVEV (reference sequence). The CDR3 runs to 14 residues. With V trimmed by 5 bases and J by 10 bases, 10 bases remained unmatched. The DNA of the CDR3 is TGTGCCAGCAGTCGGGGGGGCCAGTCGGTAGAGCAGTTCTTC. Translation: CASSRGGQSVEQFF.

The V call is TRBV6-5, the J call TRBJ1-3; D is unclear. The ends were cut back, 0 bases at V and 3 bases at J, with 9 bases in the middle. The CDR3 is 15 amino acids. Germline CDR1 and CDR2: MNHEY and SVGAGI. The CDR3 loop reads CASSYSRAHGNTIYF. The CDR3 DNA is TGTGCCAGCAGTTACTCGCGGGCGCATGGAAACACCATATATTTT.

The genes are TRBV7-2 and TRBJ2-1; 10 bases fit TRBD2. The germline V gene has CDR1 SGHTA and CDR2 FQGNSA. CDR3 length: 16 residues. J lost 4 bases, V lost 1 base, and 4 bases had no gene match. The CDR3 is CASSLVGSGGYNEQFF. The CDR3 DNA is TGTGCCAGCAGCTTAGTGGGTAGCGGGGGGTACAATGAGCAGTTCTTC.

The V and J genes are TRBV5-5 and TRBJ1-2; D possibly corresponds to TRBD1 (6 bases). CDR1 is SGHKS and CDR2 is YYEKEE in the germline V gene (reference sequence). The CDR3 length is 11 residues. The V gene lost 7 bases and the J gene lost 7 bases, with 11 bases spanning the gap. This CDR3 is CASEGGSGYTF. The CDR3 bases are TGTGCCAGCGAAGGGGGTAGTGGCTACACCTTC.

The V call is TRBV30, the J call TRBJ2-7; D possibly corresponds to TRBD2 (5 bases). Between the trimmed V and J ends, which lost 7 bases and 5 bases, there was a span of 24 bases. This CDR3 is 15 amino acids long. Germline lookup yields CDR1 GTSNPN and CDR2 SVGIG (reference sequence). CDR3 nucleotide sequence: TGTGCCTCCCTGTCTATCCAGCGGAGGTGGAACGAGCAGTACTTC. Its protein product is CASLSIQRRWNEQYF.

The chain is built from TRBV7-3 and TRBJ2-3, with D tentatively TRBD1 (6 bases). Trimming shortened V by 1 base and J by 4 bases, and 24 bases separated the two germline ends. CDR1 and CDR2 from the germline V gene are SGHTA and FQGTGA. The CDR3 consists of 19 residues. Here the CDR3 DNA reads TGTGCCAGCAGCTTAAGGGCCACGAATTACAGGGATTCGGCAGATACGCAGTATTTT. This translates into CASSLRATNYRDSADTQYF.